The 12 T cell receptor beta chains in this list originate from one sample, sequenced in a study of blood T cell repertoires in COVID-19 (TCRdb year 2020). The library came from the immunoSEQ multiplex PCR assay. TCRdb took over this immuneACCESS table, retaining in-frame rearrangements with V and J assigned. Such tables are incomplete; in checked studies, under half of the missing clones stem from an unresolved V gene, and the remainder is unexplained. Counted in this sample were around 130,000 clones; approximately 80% of them appeared once. Of the sample, over 15% is held by the ten largest clones. The sequenced sample consisted of peripheral blood. Receptor source: a man older than 75 with acute or convalescent COVID-19.

This clone appeared once. The rearrangement joins TRBV6-6 to TRBJ2-7, with 7 positions matching TRBD1. CDR1 is MNHNY, CDR2 SVGAGI, per germline (reference sequence). Trimming cost V 6 bases and J 6 bases; bases outside gene matches: 5. This CDR3 spans 12 amino acids. For the CDR3, the DNA is TGTGCCAGCAGGAGGGGACAGCTCGAGCAGTACTTC. Encoded protein: CASRRGQLEQYF.

This clone was counted a few times. The CDR3, as DNA: TGTGCCAGCAGTTTATCGGGTCGTAATTCACCCCTCCACTTT. Amino acids: CASSLSGRNSPLHF. J is TRBJ1-6 and V is TRBV28, with D unresolved. V dropped 1 base and J dropped 6 bases, with 7 bases sitting between them. CDR1 and CDR2 (germline): MDHEN, SYDVKM. This CDR3 comprises 14 residues.

The chain combines TRBV5-1 with TRBJ2-5; 10 positions match TRBD2. Germline CDR1 is SGHRS and CDR2 is YFSETQ. V lost 0 bases to trimming and J lost 2 bases; unmatched junction nucleotides: 10. This CDR3 has 18 amino acids. In DNA form, the CDR3 reads TGCGCCAGCAGCTTGGAAACTAGCGGGGTCTACAGGCAAGAGACCCAGTACTTC. Its protein is CASSLETSGVYRQETQYF.

This clone came up many times. The chain links TRBV9 to TRBJ2-3; the match to TRBD2 covers 7 bases. The trim removed 0 bases at V and 0 bases at J, leaving 10 bases unmatched. The length of the CDR3 is 18 residues. CDR1 SGDLS and CDR2 YYNGEE come from the germline V gene. Written as DNA, the CDR3 is TGTGCCAGCAGCGTAGGGGGCGGGGGAACCACTAGCACAGATACGCAGTATTTT. Its translation: CASSVGGGGTTSTDTQYF.

J is TRBJ1-1 and V is TRBV28; D might be TRBD1 (6 bases). Germline CDR1 is MDHEN and CDR2 is SYDVKM. V gave up 5 bases and J gave up 12 bases, with 13 bases separating them. This CDR3 comprises 11 residues. CDR3 sequence reads: CASSTYTGSFF. The CDR3 DNA reads TGTGCCAGCAGTACCTATACAGGGTCTTTCTTT.

This clone was observed a handful of times. This chain connects TRBV20-1 to TRBJ1-2; 7 nucleotides match TRBD1. Germline CDR1 DFQATT, CDR2 SNEGSKA (reference sequence). The CDR3 has 11 residues. The junction had 3 bases not matched to a gene; V was cut back by 8 bases and J by 3 bases. CDR3 coding DNA: TGCAGTTCAACAGGGGACTATGGCTACACCTTC. Translating it yields CSSTGDYGYTF.

V and J are TRBV19 and TRBJ1-1; D is uncertain. This CDR3 region has 15 residues. With 3 bases removed from V and 1 base from J, the gap between germline ends came to 12 bases. Germline CDR1 is LNHDA and CDR2 is SQIVND (reference sequence). The CDR3 sequence: CASSIAQATNTEAFF. CDR3 coding DNA: TGTGCCAGTAGTATTGCCCAGGCGACGAACACTGAAGCTTTCTTT.

This clone was found once. V gene TRBV6-5 combines with J gene TRBJ1-2, with TRBD1 identical over 8 bases. Trimming at V came to 6 bases and at J to 4 bases, leaving 1 base not matched to a gene. The CDR3 has 12 amino acids. The germline CDR1 and CDR2 sequences are MNHEY and SVGAGI. The CDR3 protein is CASRTGGYGYTF. CDR3 in DNA: TGTGCCAGCAGAACAGGGGGCTATGGCTACACCTTC.

The gene calls are TRBV28 and TRBJ2-6; 7 nucleotides align to TRBD1. Trimming took 3 bases from V and 2 from J; bases not matched to a gene: 7. Per germline, CDR1 MDHEN and CDR2 SYDVKM. CDR3 length equals 17 residues. DNA for the CDR3: TGTGCCAGCAGTTTGGGACAGCGCACTACTGGGGCCAACGTCCTGACTTTC. It encodes CASSLGQRTTGANVLTF.

This chain uses TRBV4-2 with TRBJ1-4; D might be TRBD1 (5 bases). The CDR3 has 15 residues. The V end lost 0 bases, the J end lost 4 bases, and 9 bases lay between the germline ends. The germline V gene has CDR1 LGHNA and CDR2 YNFKEQ. This CDR3 is CASSQELTVNEKLFF. CDR3 DNA sequence: TGTGCCAGCAGCCAAGAGTTGACAGTTAATGAAAAACTGTTTTTT.

The chain employs TRBV4-1 and TRBJ1-4, with 9 bases aligning to TRBD1. The CDR3 is 16 residues long. V lost 1 base to trimming and J lost 8 bases; unmatched junction nucleotides: 8. The V gene's germline CDR1 is MGHRA and CDR2 YSYEKL. The CDR3 nucleotides are TGCGCCAGCAGCCAAGCTCCAAGGGACAGGGAAGAAAAACTGTTTTTT. Amino acids: CASSQAPRDREEKLFF.

The chain carries TRBV2 and TRBJ2-5; 11 bases agree with TRBD2. The CDR3 is 14 residues long. Trimming took 7 bases from V and 5 from J; bases not matched to a gene: 6. From germline, CDR1 is SNHLY and CDR2 FYNNEI. The CDR3 loop is CASTRLAGGETQYF. CDR3 nucleotide sequence: TGTGCCAGCACGAGATTAGCGGGGGGGGAGACCCAGTACTTC.